This T cell receptor (beta chain) was profiled in a study of T cells in Graves' hyperthyroidism and ophthalmopathy. RNA transcripts yielded amplified TCR beta CDR3 regions. The TCR CDR3 first-round RT-PCR relied on the HTBI primer set. In TCRdb, the multiplex PCR reads were re-called with MiXCR into one record per CDR3 protein. The profile shows roughly 840,000 distinct CDR3 sequences, around 38% of them singletons. Diagnoses were made from clinical symptoms, serum measures (thyroxine and TRAb), thyroid ultrasound and orbital computed tomography. Germline CDR1 MGHRA, CDR2 YSYEKL. Trimming left V 6 bases short and J 5 bases short, with 10 bases between. The CDR3 runs to 13 residues.

The chain uses TRBV4-1 and TRBJ1-4; D remains ambiguous. The TCR originated in a man between 18 and 29 years old with Graves' hyperthyroidism. The sample consisted of blood. The CDR3 sequence is CASSRWKNEKLFF. The CDR3, as DNA: TGCGCCAGCAGTAGATGGAAAAATGAAAAACTGTTTTTT.